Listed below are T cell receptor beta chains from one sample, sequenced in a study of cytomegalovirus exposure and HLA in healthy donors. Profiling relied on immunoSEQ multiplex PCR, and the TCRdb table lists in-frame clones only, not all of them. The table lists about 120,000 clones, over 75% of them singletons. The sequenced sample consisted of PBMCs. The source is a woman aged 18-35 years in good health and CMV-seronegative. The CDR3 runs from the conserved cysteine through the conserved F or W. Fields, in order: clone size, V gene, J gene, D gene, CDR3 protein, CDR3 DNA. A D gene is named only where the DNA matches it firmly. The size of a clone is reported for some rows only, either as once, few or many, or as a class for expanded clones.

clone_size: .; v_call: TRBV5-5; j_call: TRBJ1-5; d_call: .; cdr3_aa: CASSLKDFQPQHF; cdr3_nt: TGTGCCAGCAGCTTGAAGGACTTCCAGCCCCAGCATTTT
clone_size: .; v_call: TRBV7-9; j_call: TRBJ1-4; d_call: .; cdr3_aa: CASSGAGARGEKLFF; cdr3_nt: TGTGCCAGCAGCGGCGCGGGGGCAAGAGGTGAAAAACTGTTTTTT
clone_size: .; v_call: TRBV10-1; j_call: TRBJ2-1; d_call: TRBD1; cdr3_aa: CASSLYRGGDEQFF; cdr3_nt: TGCGCCAGCAGTCTCTACAGGGGTGGGGATGAGCAGTTCTTC
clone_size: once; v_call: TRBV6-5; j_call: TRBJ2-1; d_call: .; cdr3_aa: CASSHTQTGEQFF; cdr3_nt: TGTGCCAGCAGCCACACCCAGACGGGTGAGCAGTTCTTC
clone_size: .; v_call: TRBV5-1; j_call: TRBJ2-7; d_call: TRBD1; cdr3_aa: CASSFTGAYEQYF; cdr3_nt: TGCGCCAGCAGCTTTACAGGGGCCTACGAGCAGTACTTC
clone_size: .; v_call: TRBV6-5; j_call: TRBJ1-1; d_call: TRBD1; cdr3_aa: CASATQGAEAFF; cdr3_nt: TGTGCCAGCGCCACTCAGGGGGCCGAAGCTTTCTTT
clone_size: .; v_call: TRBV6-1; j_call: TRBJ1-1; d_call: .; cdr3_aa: CASSLAGTDTEAFF; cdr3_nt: TGTGCCAGCAGCCTTGCAGGAACGGACACTGAAGCTTTCTTT
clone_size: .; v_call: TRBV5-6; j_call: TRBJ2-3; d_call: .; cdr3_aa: CASTRRWRGRDTQYF; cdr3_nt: TGTGCCAGCACCAGAAGGTGGAGAGGGAGGGATACGCAGTATTTT
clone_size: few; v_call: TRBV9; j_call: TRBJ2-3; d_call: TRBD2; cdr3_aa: CASSPQAGGRTDTQYF; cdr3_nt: TGTGCCAGCAGCCCCCAAGCGGGAGGGCGCACAGATACGCAGTATTTT
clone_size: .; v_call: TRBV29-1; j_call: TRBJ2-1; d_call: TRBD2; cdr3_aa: CSVAIAGGGEQFF; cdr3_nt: TGCAGCGTCGCCATAGCGGGGGGTGGTGAGCAGTTCTTC
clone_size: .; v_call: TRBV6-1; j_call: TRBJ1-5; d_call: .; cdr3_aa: CASSQGRPSNQPQHF; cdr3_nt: TGTGCCAGCAGCCAGGGGCGTCCTAGCAATCAGCCCCAGCATTTT
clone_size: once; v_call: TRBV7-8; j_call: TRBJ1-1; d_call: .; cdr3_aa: CASSSERAGNTEAFF; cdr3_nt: TGTGCCAGCAGCTCCGAGCGGGCAGGGAACACTGAAGCTTTCTTT